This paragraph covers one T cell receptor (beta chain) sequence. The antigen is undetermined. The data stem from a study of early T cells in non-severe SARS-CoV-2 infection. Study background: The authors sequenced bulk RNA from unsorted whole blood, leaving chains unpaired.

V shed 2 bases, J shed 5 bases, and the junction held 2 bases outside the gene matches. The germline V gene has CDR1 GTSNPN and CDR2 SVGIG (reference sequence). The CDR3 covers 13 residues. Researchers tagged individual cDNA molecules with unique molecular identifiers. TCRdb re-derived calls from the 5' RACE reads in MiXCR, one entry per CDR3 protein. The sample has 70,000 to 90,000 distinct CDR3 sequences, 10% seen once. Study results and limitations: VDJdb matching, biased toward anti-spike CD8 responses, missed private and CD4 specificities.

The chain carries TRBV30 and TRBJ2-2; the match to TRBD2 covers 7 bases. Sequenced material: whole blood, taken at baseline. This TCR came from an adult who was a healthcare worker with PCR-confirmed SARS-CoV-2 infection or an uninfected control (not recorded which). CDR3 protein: CAWSRGETGELFF. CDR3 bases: TGTGCCTGGAGTCGGGGGGAGACCGGGGAGCTGTTTTTT.